This TCR beta chain is from a study of blood T cells in healthy people across ages. Broader study findings: More naive CD4+ cells and higher diversity marked long-lived donors relative to aged donors. Leaving the PBMCs unsorted stopped any conclusive comparison of naive versus antigen-experienced cells.

About this clonotype itself: Its specificity is not known.

The second PCR ran roughly 6 to 11 cycles with a sample-barcoded 5' primer and J-beta primers. TCRdb re-derived calls from the 5' RACE reads in MiXCR, one entry per CDR3 protein. The repertoire holds some 890,000 distinct CDR3 sequences, around 29% seen once, with about 9.4% in the top ten. The CDR3 extends over 16 amino acids. Germline V gene lookup returns CDR1 SGHDT and CDR2 YYEEEE. V lost 1 base, J lost 1 base, and 13 bases lay in between. The same sample was also used in a study of T cells of mothers and their children. That publication notes: RNA extracted was entirely used for cDNA synthesis, around 1.5 ug per 15 ul.

This chain uses TRBV5-6 with TRBJ2-3, with unresolved D. Sequencing was done on a sample of blood. This TCR was sampled from a woman aged 35 to 49 in good health. Here the CDR3 DNA reads TGTGCCAGCAGCTTGTATCCGGCGGAAGGCACAGATACGCAGTATTTT. This codes for CASSLYPAEGTDTQYF. Using reference TRBV5-6 and TRBJ2-3 for the parts outside the CDR3, the full variable domain is DAGVTQSPTHLIKTRGQQVTLRCSPKSGHDTVSWYQQALGQGPQFIFQYYEEEERQRGNFPDRFSGHQFPNYSSELNVNALLLGDSALYLCASSLYPAEGTDTQYFGPGTRLTVL.